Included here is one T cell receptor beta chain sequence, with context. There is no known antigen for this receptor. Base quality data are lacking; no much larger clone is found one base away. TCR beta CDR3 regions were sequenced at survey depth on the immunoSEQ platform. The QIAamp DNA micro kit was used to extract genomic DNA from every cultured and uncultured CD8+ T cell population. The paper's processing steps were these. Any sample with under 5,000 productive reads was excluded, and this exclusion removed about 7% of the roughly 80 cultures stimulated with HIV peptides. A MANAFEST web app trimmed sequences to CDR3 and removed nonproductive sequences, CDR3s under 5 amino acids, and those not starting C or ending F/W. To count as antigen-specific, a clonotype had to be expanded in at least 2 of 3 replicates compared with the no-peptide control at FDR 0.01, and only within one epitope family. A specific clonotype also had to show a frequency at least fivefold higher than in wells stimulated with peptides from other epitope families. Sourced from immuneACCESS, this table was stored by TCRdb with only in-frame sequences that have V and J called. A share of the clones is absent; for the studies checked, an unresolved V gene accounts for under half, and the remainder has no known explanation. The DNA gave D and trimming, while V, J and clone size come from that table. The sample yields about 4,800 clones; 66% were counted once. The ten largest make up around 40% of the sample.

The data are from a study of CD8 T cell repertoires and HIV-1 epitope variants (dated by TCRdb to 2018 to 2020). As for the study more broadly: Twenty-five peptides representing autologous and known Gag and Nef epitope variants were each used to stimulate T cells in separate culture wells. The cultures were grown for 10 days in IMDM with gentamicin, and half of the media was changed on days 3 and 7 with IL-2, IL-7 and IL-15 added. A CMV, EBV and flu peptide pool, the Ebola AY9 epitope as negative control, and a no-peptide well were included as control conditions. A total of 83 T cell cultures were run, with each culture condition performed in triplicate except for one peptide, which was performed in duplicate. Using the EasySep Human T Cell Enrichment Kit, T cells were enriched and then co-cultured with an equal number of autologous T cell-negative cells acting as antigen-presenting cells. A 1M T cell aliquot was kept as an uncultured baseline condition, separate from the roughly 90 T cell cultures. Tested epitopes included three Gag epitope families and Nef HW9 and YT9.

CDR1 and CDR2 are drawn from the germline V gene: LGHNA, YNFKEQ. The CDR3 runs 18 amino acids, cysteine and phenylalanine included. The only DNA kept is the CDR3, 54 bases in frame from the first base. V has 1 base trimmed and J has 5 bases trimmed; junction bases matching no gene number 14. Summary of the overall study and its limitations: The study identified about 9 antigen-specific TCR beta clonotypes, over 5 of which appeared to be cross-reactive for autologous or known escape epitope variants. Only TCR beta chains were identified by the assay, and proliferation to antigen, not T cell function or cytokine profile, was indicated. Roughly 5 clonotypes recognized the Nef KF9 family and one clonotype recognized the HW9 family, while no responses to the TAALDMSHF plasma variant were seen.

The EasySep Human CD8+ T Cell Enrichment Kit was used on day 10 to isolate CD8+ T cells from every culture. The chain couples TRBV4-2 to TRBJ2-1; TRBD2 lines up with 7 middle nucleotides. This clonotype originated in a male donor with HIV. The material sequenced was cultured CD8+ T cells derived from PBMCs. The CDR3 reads CASSQVSVARTRDNEQFF. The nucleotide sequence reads TGTGCCAGCAGCCAAGTTTCTGTCGCCAGGACTAGGGACAATGAGCAGTTCTTC.